This TCR beta chain is from a study of T-cell reconstitution after alpha-beta-depleted transplantation in children. This CDR3 is built from 15 residues. V lost 0 bases to trimming and J lost 4 bases, with 13 bases between them. CDR1 and CDR2 (germline): SGHTA, FQGNSA. Unique molecular identifiers tagged the TCRbeta library. TCRdb recomputed calls from the PCR reads with MiXCR, one row per CDR3 protein. Of about half a million distinct CDR3 sequences listed, around 13% were seen once; the top ten hold around 6.1%. The sequences come from PBMCs from the stem cell graft donor, collected from the stem cell graft. The source is a human donor who donated a stem cell graft to a child with combined immunodeficiency. The J gene is TRBJ2-7, the V gene TRBV7-2, with D perhaps assigned TRBD1 or TRBD2 (5 bases each). The chain's CDR3 is CASSLAPGRVYEQYF. The CDR3, as DNA: TGTGCCAGCAGCTTAGCACCGGGACGCGTATACGAGCAGTACTTC.